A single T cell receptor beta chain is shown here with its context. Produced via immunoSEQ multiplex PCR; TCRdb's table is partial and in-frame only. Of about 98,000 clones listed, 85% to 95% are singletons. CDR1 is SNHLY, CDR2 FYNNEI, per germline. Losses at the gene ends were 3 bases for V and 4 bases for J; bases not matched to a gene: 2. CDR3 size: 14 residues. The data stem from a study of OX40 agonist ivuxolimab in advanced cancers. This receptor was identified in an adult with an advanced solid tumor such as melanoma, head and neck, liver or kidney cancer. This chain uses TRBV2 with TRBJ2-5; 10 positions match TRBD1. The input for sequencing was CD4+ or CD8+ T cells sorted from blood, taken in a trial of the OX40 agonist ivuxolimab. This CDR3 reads CASSEGQGRETQYF. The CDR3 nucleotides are TGTGCCAGCAGTGAGGGACAGGGGCGAGAGACCCAGTACTTC.